This T cell receptor beta chain was found in a study of blood T cells in healthy people across ages. Findings and caveats of the study: Comparison with aged donors showed that long-lived donors had more naive CD4+ cells and higher diversity.

A second PCR of roughly 7 to 11 cycles used a sample-barcoded 5' primer and a J-beta primer mix. TCRdb re-derived calls from the 5' RACE reads in MiXCR, one entry per CDR3 protein. The data contain about 730,000 distinct CDR3 sequences, roughly 45% of them singletons. Of note for this clonotype: Its specificity is not known.

This CDR3 contains 14 residues. V lost 6 bases and J lost 0, with 15 bases in between. CDR1 and CDR2 from the germline V gene are DFQATT and SNEGSKA (reference sequence). The J gene is TRBJ2-7, the V gene TRBV20-1; D is ambiguous. Material: blood. The origin of this receptor is a woman in her sixties in good health. DNA for the CDR3: TGCAGTGCCAGAAGCAGCAGGAACTCCTACGAGCAGTACTTC. Translating gives CSARSSRNSYEQYF.